Below, 17 T cell receptor beta chains from the same sample are listed, as sequenced in a study of shared clonotypes between healthy human individuals. Generated by immunoSEQ multiplex PCR, the TCRdb table keeps only in-frame clones and is missing some. Of about 2,500,000 clones in the sample, about 92% were seen once. The sequencing sample was made of naive CD4+ T cells sorted from blood. Subset here: CD45RA+ positively selected. The receptors were gathered from a man younger than 35 in good health.

This rearrangement joins TRBV11-3 to TRBJ1-1; 7 bases match TRBD1. V gave up 5 bases and J gave up 4 bases; unmatched junction bases: 7. The CDR3 runs 14 residues. Germline V lookup: CDR1 SGHNT, CDR2 YENEEA. CDR3 sequence: CASSATGRPTEAFF. The CDR3 nucleotides read TGTGCCAGCAGCGCGACAGGGCGCCCCACTGAAGCTTTCTTT.

The chain joins TRBV4-3 to TRBJ2-7; 15 bases map to TRBD2. Germline-derived CDR1 and CDR2 are LGHNA and YSLEER. The V segment lost 0 bases and the J segment 6 bases; nucleotides outside the gene matches: 0. The CDR3 spans 15 residues. CDR3 bases: TGCGCCAGCAGCCAAGAGGGACTAGCGGGAGGCGAGCAGTACTTC. This encodes CASSQEGLAGGEQYF.

As regards this clone: Germline is not matched at one junction end, which may reflect a read error. The chain carries TRBV7-7 and TRBJ2-5; unclear D gene. The CDR3 is 13 amino acids. Germline CDR1 SSHAT, CDR2 FNYEAQ (reference sequence). CDR3 loop: CASSSDLLETQYF. CDR3 coding DNA: TGTGCTAGCAGCTCGGACCTTCTGGAGACCCAGTACTTC.

A word on this clone: Other DNA sequences in this specimen translate into the identical CDR3. The genes are TRBV2 and TRBJ2-3; 9 nucleotides agree with TRBD2. The CDR3 has 15 residues. Germline-derived CDR1 and CDR2 are SNHLY and FYNNEI. The junction had 3 bases not matched to a gene; V was cut back by 4 bases and J by 1 base. The CDR3 DNA follows: TGTGCCAGCAGTGTGCGACTAGCGGGCACAGATACGCAGTATTTT. It specifies CASSVRLAGTDTQYF.

A few counts support this clone. This chain joins TRBV29-1 and TRBJ1-5; 8 bases are shared with TRBD1. Germline CDR1 SQVTM, CDR2 ANQGSEA. The CDR3 is made up of 13 amino acids. Losses at the gene ends were 6 bases for V and 5 bases for J; bases not matched to a gene: 6. The CDR3 is CSVNQGADQPQHF. DNA for the CDR3: TGCAGCGTAAACCAGGGGGCAGATCAGCCCCAGCATTTT.

The chain carries TRBV5-6 and TRBJ1-2, with D hard to call. Germline CDR1 and CDR2: SGHDT and YYEEEE. The CDR3 spans 13 residues. Trimming took 3 bases from V and 8 from J, leaving 14 bases between them. CDR3 DNA: TGTGCCAGCAGCTCAACTGACCGTGGGGGCTACACCTTC. It is translated as CASSSTDRGGYTF. The full variable domain, rest sourced from reference TRBV5-6 and TRBJ1-2, is DAGVTQSPTHLIKTRGQQVTLRCSPKSGHDTVSWYQQALGQGPQFIFQYYEEEERQRGNFPDRFSGHQFPNYSSELNVNALLLGDSALYLCASSSTDRGGYTFGSGTRLTVV.

The chain employs TRBV19 and TRBJ1-2; 7 bases are shared with TRBD1. There are 15 residues in the CDR3. V lost 5 bases to trimming and J lost 0 bases; unmatched junction nucleotides: 6. Germline lookup yields CDR1 LNHDA and CDR2 SQIVND (reference sequence). The CDR3 region is CASSLITGANYGYTF. The CDR3 nucleotides are TGTGCCAGTAGTCTAATTACAGGGGCTAACTATGGCTACACCTTC.

This clone has just one count. The chain combines TRBV19 with TRBJ1-3; 11 bases are shared with TRBD1. The CDR3 runs to 16 residues. Germline assignment: CDR1 LNHDA and CDR2 SQIVND (reference sequence). V lost 4 bases to trimming and J lost 2 bases; unmatched junction nucleotides: 4. CDR3 sequence: CASSNPGQGAGNTIYF. The CDR3 DNA follows: TGTGCCAGTAGTAACCCGGGACAGGGGGCTGGAAACACCATATATTTT. The full variable domain, with the rest looked up from reference TRBV19 and TRBJ1-3, is DGGITQSPKYLFRKEGQNVTLSCEQNLNHDAMYWYRQDPGQGLRLIYYSQIVNDFQKGDIAEGYSVSREKKESFPLTVTSAQKNPTAFYLCASSNPGQGAGNTIYFGEGSWLTVV.

This chain connects TRBV4-1 to TRBJ2-5; the match to TRBD1 covers 7 bases. The length of the CDR3 is 14 residues. J gave up 2 bases and V 1 base, and 1 base lay outside the gene matches. Per germline, CDR1 MGHRA and CDR2 YSYEKL. As DNA, the CDR3 is TGCGCCAGCAGCCAAGCGGACAGGCAAGAGACCCAGTACTTC. Its translation is CASSQADRQETQYF.

The V gene is TRBV6-1, the J gene TRBJ2-2; the match to TRBD2 covers 10 bases. The CDR3 loop spans 16 amino acids. CDR1 MNHNS and CDR2 SASEGT come from the germline V gene. With 2 bases clipped from V and 5 bases from J, the junction kept 5 bases outside the gene matches. The CDR3 region is CASSELAGATTGELFF. The CDR3 bases are TGTGCCAGCAGTGAACTAGCGGGGGCCACTACCGGGGAGCTGTTTTTT.

This rearrangement joins TRBV9 to TRBJ2-3; D gene uncertain. This CDR3 has 13 amino acids. CDR1 SGDLS and CDR2 YYNGEE come from the germline V gene. Trimming cost V 4 bases and J 4 bases, with 10 bases left between them. DNA for the CDR3: TGTGCCAGCAGCATAATCCCATCAGATACGCAGTATTTT. This sequence encodes CASSIIPSDTQYF. The full variable domain, completed using reference TRBV9 and TRBJ2-3, is DSGVTQTPKHLITATGQRVTLRCSPRSGDLSVYWYQQSLDQGLQFLIQYYNGEERAKGNILERFSAQQFPDLHSELNLSSLELGDSALYFCASSIIPSDTQYFGPGTRLTVL.

As concerns this clone: One end of the junction does not line up with germline, which may come from a read error. The J gene is TRBJ2-5, the V gene TRBV2; 10 nucleotides align to TRBD1. The germline gives CDR1 SNHLY, CDR2 FYNNEI. CDR3 length: 13 residues. The CDR3 DNA is TGTGCCAGCAGTGAAGGGGGGACAGGGGCCTCCGACTTC. This encodes CASSEGGTGASDF. The whole variable domain, filled in from reference TRBV2 and TRBJ2-5, reads EPEVTQTPSHQVTQMGQEVILRCVPISNHLYFYWYRQILGQKVEFLVSFYNNEISEKSEIFDDQFSVERPDGSNFTLKIRSTKLEDSAMYFCASSEGGTGASDFGPGTRLLVL.

The genes are TRBV9 and TRBJ1-2, with no clear D. This CDR3 spans 14 amino acids. With 3 bases removed from V and 3 bases from J, the gap between germline ends came to 12 bases. Looked up from germline, CDR1 is SGDLS and CDR2 is YYNGEE. This chain's CDR3 is CASSGDRGDYGYTF. The CDR3 DNA sequence: TGTGCCAGCAGCGGCGACCGCGGCGACTATGGCTACACCTTC.

On this clone: This CDR3 is also generated by other DNA sequences in the sample. The chain has TRBV5-1 and TRBJ2-5; 13 bases are a match to TRBD2. V shed 0 bases and J 4 bases; nucleotides not matched to a gene: 0. Germline CDR1 is SGHRS and CDR2 is YFSETQ. CDR3 length: 15 residues. The CDR3 DNA follows: TGCGCCAGCAGCTTGGGGACTAGCGGGGGAGAGACCCAGTACTTC. Translation: CASSLGTSGGETQYF.

J is TRBJ1-1 and V is TRBV6-4; D might be TRBD1 (5 bases). Between the trimmed V and J ends, which lost 5 bases and 6 bases, there was a span of 16 bases. The germline CDR1 and CDR2 sequences are MRHNA and SNTAGT. The CDR3 covers 14 residues. This chain's CDR3 is CASSTGTVGSEAFF. In DNA form, the CDR3 reads TGTGCCAGCAGTACCGGGACGGTGGGGTCTGAAGCTTTCTTT.

Of note for this clone: The same CDR3 is also encoded by other DNA sequences in this sample. The V and J genes are TRBV19 and TRBJ1-1; D is undetermined. This CDR3 contains 14 residues. CDR1 and CDR2 (germline): LNHDA, SQIVND (reference sequence). Trimming stripped 2 bases from V and 1 base from J, with 8 bases between. The chain's CDR3 is CASSIPGKNTEAFF. CDR3 DNA: TGTGCCAGTAGTATACCGGGGAAGAACACTGAAGCTTTCTTT.

This chain links TRBV6-6 with TRBJ1-2; 8 bases fit TRBD1. CDR1 is MNHNY, CDR2 SVGAGI, per germline (reference sequence). Losses at the gene ends were 5 bases for V and 7 bases for J; bases not matched to a gene: 3. The CDR3 runs 12 residues. The CDR3 DNA is TGTGCCAGCAGTCCCGGACAGGGTGGCTACACCTTC. Its protein is CASSPGQGGYTF.